The 21 T cell receptor beta chains below come from one sample, sequenced in a study of molecular identifiers for immune sequencing clone quantification. MiXCR was run by TCRdb on the PCR reads, yielding one entry per CDR3 protein. The profile shows 300,000 to 400,000 distinct CDR3 sequences, roughly a quarter of them singletons. The sample was naive CD8+ T cells from blood, with Jurkat cell RNA spiked in. Subset described: FACS-sorted CD8+CD4-CCR7+CD45RA+ naive T cells. These receptors originate from a human donor in good health. Some libraries in this study had Jurkat cell RNA spiked in.

Remarks on this clonotype: This may arise from a read error, as a much more abundant clone is one base away. This sequence joins TRBV29-1 and TRBJ2-1, with D tentatively TRBD2 (6 bases). The CDR3 sequence is 13 residues long. Looked up from germline, CDR1 is SQVTM and CDR2 is ANQGSEA. CDR3 DNA sequence: TGCAGCTTCCGCCGACTAGAAAGCAATGGGCAGTTCTTC. Translated: CSFRRLESNGQFF.

This clonotype occurred many times. V gene TRBV5-1 combines with J gene TRBJ2-3, with TRBD2 identical over 10 bases. The V and J ends lost 0 bases and 2 bases, in that order; junction bases with no gene match: 3. This CDR3 spans 16 amino acids. The germline V gene encodes CDR1 SGHRS and CDR2 YFSETQ. As DNA, the CDR3 is TGCGCCAGCAGCTTGGCCACTAGCGGGGCCACAGATACGCAGTATTTT. Translated: CASSLATSGATDTQYF.

This clonotype was picked up many times. The chain carries TRBV14 and TRBJ2-3; D is undetermined. The CDR3 is made up of 15 amino acids. The germline V gene has CDR1 SGHDN and CDR2 FVKESK. Trimming stripped 0 bases from V and 0 bases from J, with 7 bases between. The CDR3 reads CASSQDQQSTDTQYF. The DNA of the CDR3 is TGTGCCAGCAGCCAAGACCAGCAAAGCACAGATACGCAGTATTTT.

The chain links TRBV24-1 to TRBJ2-1; TRBD1 or TRBD2 may be the D gene (5 bases each). CDR1 KGHDR and CDR2 SFDVKD come from the germline V gene. The CDR3 is made up of 13 amino acids. Trimming shortened V by 5 bases and J by 2 bases, and 6 bases separated the two germline ends. CDR3 loop: CATSGGTYNEQFF. In DNA, the CDR3 is TGTGCCACCAGTGGGGGGACCTACAATGAGCAGTTCTTC.

This clonotype was recorded a few times. The gene calls are TRBV2 and TRBJ2-3; D unresolved. This CDR3 region has 15 residues. V lost 3 bases, J lost 3 bases, and 13 bases lay in between. CDR1 is SNHLY and CDR2 is FYNNEI in the germline V gene. CDR3 sequence reads: CASSDMGSKTDTQYF. As DNA, the CDR3 is TGTGCCAGCAGTGATATGGGATCTAAAACAGATACGCAGTATTTT.

This clonotype was seen a handful of times. The chain couples TRBV7-9 to TRBJ1-4; no firm D call. V was clipped by 1 base and J by 0 bases, with 6 bases between them. Germline-derived CDR1 and CDR2 are SEHNR and FQNEAQ (reference sequence). The CDR3 spans 15 residues. The CDR3 DNA reads TGTGCCAGCAGCTTAGATTCTGCAACTAATGAAAAACTGTTTTTT. Translated: CASSLDSATNEKLFF.

Notes on this clonotype: This may be a read error: a much more frequent sequence differs by one nucleotide. This CDR3 reads CAGSAGTHQPQHF. The CDR3 bases are TGTGCCGGTAGTGCCGGGACCCATCAGCCCCAGCATTTT. This rearrangement joins TRBV19 to TRBJ1-5; tentatively, D is TRBD1 (5 bases). Germline lookup yields CDR1 LNHDA and CDR2 SQIVND (reference sequence). The CDR3 contains 13 residues.

This chain uses TRBV7-9 with TRBJ2-2; D is possibly TRBD1 or TRBD2 (6 bases each). The CDR3 loop spans 14 amino acids. Germline values: CDR1 SEHNR, CDR2 FQNEAQ (reference sequence). Trimming left V 11 bases short and J 1 base short, with 14 bases between. CDR3 sequence reads: CAPLGGKNTGELFF. The CDR3 coding sequence is TGTGCCCCCCTCGGGGGCAAGAACACCGGGGAGCTGTTTTTT.

This clonotype was seen many times. This chain uses TRBV7-8 with TRBJ1-1, with a weak D call TRBD1 (6 bases). The V gene's germline CDR1 is SGHVS and CDR2 FQNEAQ. The CDR3 covers 15 residues. Trimming shortened V by 5 bases and J by 7 bases, and 20 bases separated the two germline ends. The CDR3 region is CASSARSRGADEAFF. The CDR3 DNA sequence: TGTGCCAGCAGCGCACGGTCGAGGGGGGCCGATGAAGCTTTCTTT.

The J gene is TRBJ1-1, the V gene TRBV5-6; the match to TRBD1 covers 8 bases. The junction had 6 bases not matched to a gene; V was cut back by 4 bases and J by 7 bases. From germline, CDR1 is SGHDT and CDR2 YYEEEE. CDR3 length: 13 amino acids. The CDR3 DNA reads as TGTGCCAGCAGCGCGACAGGGGTACTTGAAGCTTTCTTT. Translating gives CASSATGVLEAFF.

This clonotype was recorded once. This chain links TRBV4-1 with TRBJ2-7; the D is unclear. This CDR3 is built from 15 residues. V lost 4 bases and J 0 bases, leaving 13 bases between the germline ends. CDR1 and CDR2 from the germline V gene are MGHRA and YSYEKL. CDR3 sequence reads: CASSLRTASSYEQYF. The CDR3 coding sequence is TGCGCCAGCAGCCTTAGGACGGCGAGCTCCTACGAGCAGTACTTC.

This clonotype has only a few counts. The chain couples TRBV9 to TRBJ2-7; D is unresolved. Per the germline V gene, CDR1 is SGDLS and CDR2 is YYNGEE. V lost 2 bases to trimming and J lost 5 bases, with 14 bases between them. The length of the CDR3 is 14 residues. CDR3 coding DNA: TGTGCCAGCAGCGTGGGCCAGTGGTCCGACGAGCAGTACTTC. Its protein product is CASSVGQWSDEQYF.

This clonotype was seen ten or more times. The gene calls are TRBV7-8 and TRBJ2-3; D not certain. There are 17 residues in the CDR3. CDR1 and CDR2 (germline): SGHVS, FQNEAQ. Trimming removed 1 base at V and 2 bases at J, with 16 bases between. CDR3 sequence: CASSLELSVPNTDTQYF. The CDR3 coding sequence is TGTGCCAGCAGCTTAGAACTTTCAGTCCCGAACACAGATACGCAGTATTTT.

The CDR3 protein is CASSETRGGTEAFF. In DNA, the CDR3 is TGTGCCAGCAGTGAGACGAGAGGTGGCACTGAAGCTTTCTTT. The genes are TRBV2 and TRBJ1-1; D remains unclear. V was shortened by 3 bases and J by 4 bases, with 12 bases between the two germline ends. The CDR3 loop spans 14 amino acids. Germline CDR1 reads SNHLY; CDR2 reads FYNNEI.

Worth noting for this clonotype: In this CDR3 the conserved last residue, phenylalanine or tryptophan, is missing, so a read error is likely. The chain uses TRBV10-2 and TRBJ2-3; D is undetermined. Trimming removed 6 bases at V and 5 bases at J, with 12 bases between. The V gene's germline CDR1 is WSHSY and CDR2 SAAADI. This CDR3 is built from 13 residues. The CDR3 is CASSSTPIDTQYS. CDR3 DNA sequence: TGCGCCAGCAGCTCGACTCCAATAGATACGCAGTATTCT.

This clonotype was counted ten times or more. The chain has TRBV3-1 and TRBJ2-4; D is unresolved. Germline V gene data show CDR1 as LGHDT and CDR2 as YNNKEL (reference sequence). V lost 0 bases and J 3 bases, leaving 9 bases between the germline ends. The CDR3 totals 15 residues. This chain's CDR3 is CASSQDRRSKNIQYF. CDR3 coding DNA: TGTGCCAGCAGCCAAGATAGGCGGAGCAAAAACATTCAGTACTTC.

This chain uses TRBV4-2 with TRBJ1-5, with D unclear. V was pared by 0 bases and J by 6 bases, with 12 bases between. CDR3 length: 15 residues. Germline V CDR1 and CDR2: LGHNA, YNFKEQ. CDR3 in amino acids: CASSQEGGGFQPQHF. CDR3 nucleotides: TGTGCCAGCAGCCAAGAGGGTGGCGGGTTTCAGCCCCAGCATTTT.

In its sample, this clonotype was seen once. This may be a read error: a much more frequent sequence differs by one nucleotide. The chain combines TRBV30 with TRBJ2-1; D possibly corresponds to TRBD2 (5 bases). V shed 1 base and J shed 2 bases, with 6 bases lying between them. This CDR3 spans 13 amino acids. Germline CDR1 is GTSNPN and CDR2 is SVGIG (reference sequence). The CDR3 DNA reads as TGTGCCTGGAGTGACGGGGCCTACAATGAGCAGTTCTTC. Translation gives CAWSDGAYNEQFF.

This clonotype was observed a single time. A much larger clone differs by one base, so this may be a read error. This chain uses TRBV12-3 or TRBV12-4 with TRBJ1-1; the D gene is possibly TRBD1 (5 bases). V shed 10 bases and J shed 6 bases, with 18 bases lying between them. The CDR3 runs 13 residues. CDR3 DNA sequence: TGTGCCAACAGAGTGGGGGGGTCGCCTGAAGCTTTCTTT. Its translation is CANRVGGSPEAFF.

This clonotype was observed at least ten times. The chain is built from TRBV5-4 and TRBJ2-3, with a possible D match to TRBD2 (6 bases). CDR1 and CDR2 from the germline V gene are SGHNT and YYREEE (reference sequence). This CDR3 comprises 15 residues. V was cut by 4 bases and J by 1 base, with 13 bases left in between. The CDR3 loop is CASSQFGGGTDTQYF. In DNA, the CDR3 is TGTGCCAGCAGCCAGTTTGGAGGGGGCACAGATACGCAGTATTTT.

The sample holds one count of this clonotype. This may be a read error, as it is one base from a much larger clone. V and J are TRBV28 and TRBJ1-5, with D possibly TRBD1 on 6 matching bases. Looked up from germline, CDR1 is MDHEN and CDR2 is SYDVKM. Trimming stripped 8 bases from V and 3 bases from J, with 14 bases between. This CDR3 is built from 14 residues. In nucleotides, the CDR3 is TGTGCCAGCGGTTACAGGACAGACAATCAGCCCCAGCATTTT. This gives the protein CASGYRTDNQPQHF.